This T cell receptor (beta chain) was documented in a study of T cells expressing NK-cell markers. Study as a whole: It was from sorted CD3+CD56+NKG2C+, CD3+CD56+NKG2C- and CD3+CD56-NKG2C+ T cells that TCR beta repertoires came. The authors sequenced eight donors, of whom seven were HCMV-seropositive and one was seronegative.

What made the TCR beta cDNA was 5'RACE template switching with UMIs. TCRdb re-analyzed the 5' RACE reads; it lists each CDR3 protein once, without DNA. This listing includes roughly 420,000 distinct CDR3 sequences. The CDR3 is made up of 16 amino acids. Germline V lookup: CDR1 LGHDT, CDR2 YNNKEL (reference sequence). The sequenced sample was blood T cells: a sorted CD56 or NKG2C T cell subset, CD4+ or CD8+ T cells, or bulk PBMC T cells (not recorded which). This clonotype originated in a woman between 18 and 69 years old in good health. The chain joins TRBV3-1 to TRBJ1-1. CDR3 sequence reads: CASSQDFAGIGTEAFF. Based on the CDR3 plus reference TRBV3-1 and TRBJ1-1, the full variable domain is DTAVSQTPKYLVTQMGNDKSIKCEQNLGHDTMYWYKQDSKKFLKIMFSYNNKELIINETVPNRFSPKSPDKAHLNLHINSLELGDSAVYFCASSQDFAGIGTEAFFGQGTRLTVV.